The 30 T cell receptor beta chains listed next were all sequenced from one sample in a study of T cells after yellow fever vaccination. TCRdb re-analysed the 5' RACE reads in MiXCR, keeping a single row per CDR3 protein. The table includes roughly 48,000 distinct CDR3 sequences, about 6.6% detected once. The input for sequencing was CD8+ T cells not binding an NS4B(214-222) dextramer, sorted from PBMCs, taken 45 days after the first yellow fever vaccination. The receptors stem from a man aged 18 to 30 who received the YFV17D yellow fever vaccine.

With respect to this clonotype: One base away lies a much larger clone, so this may be a sequencing read error. The genes are TRBV7-9 and TRBJ2-4, with no clear D. The ends were cut back, 4 bases at V and 3 bases at J, with 13 bases in the middle. Looked up from germline, CDR1 is SEHNR and CDR2 is FQNEAQ (reference sequence). The CDR3 has 15 amino acids. The CDR3 nucleotides are TGTGCCAGCAGCTCGGCCCGGGCGGACAAAAACATTCAGTACTTC. It encodes CASSSARADKNIQYF.

This clonotype was counted at least ten times. The chain combines TRBV12-3 or TRBV12-4 with TRBJ1-6; D is unresolved. The CDR3 is made up of 14 amino acids. Trimming pared 8 bases from V and 4 bases from J, leaving 12 bases between. The CDR3 DNA is TGTGCCAGCGCCCAGGAGTATTATAATTCACCCCTCCACTTT. Translating gives CASAQEYYNSPLHF.

This clonotype was counted a few times. The gene calls are TRBV3-1 and TRBJ2-7; maybe TRBD1 (6 bases). Germline CDR1 reads LGHDT; CDR2 reads YNNKEL (reference sequence). The V end was cut by 4 bases, the J end by 4 bases, with 11 bases between. The CDR3 is 13 residues long. The CDR3 bases are TGTGCCAGCAGCCCCGGACAGTTTTACGAGCAGTACGTC. Amino acids: CASSPGQFYEQYV.

There are many counts of this clonotype. V is TRBV4-2 and J is TRBJ1-5; D uncertain. The germline V gene has CDR1 LGHNA and CDR2 YNFKEQ. V gave up 0 bases and J gave up 3 bases, with 6 bases separating them. CDR3 length: 14 amino acids. The CDR3 DNA sequence: TGTGCCAGCAGCCAAGACCCGAACAATCAGCCCCAGCATTTT. This sequence encodes CASSQDPNNQPQHF.

This clonotype was detected many times. This chain joins TRBV4-1 and TRBJ2-1, with 9 bases identical to TRBD1. CDR3 length: 16 amino acids. Losses at the gene ends were 6 bases for V and 0 bases for J; bases not matched to a gene: 6. Germline CDR1 reads MGHRA; CDR2 reads YSYEKL. The CDR3 loop reads CASRPPDRGSYNEQFF. CDR3 bases: TGCGCCAGCAGACCCCCGGACAGGGGCTCCTACAATGAGCAGTTCTTC.

This clonotype appeared a few times. The rearrangement links TRBV5-4 to TRBJ2-3; a possible D gene is TRBD1 (5 bases). The CDR3 totals 16 residues. V was clipped by 4 bases and J by 2 bases, with 17 bases between them. Germline-derived CDR1 and CDR2 are SGHNT and YYREEE (reference sequence). Here the CDR3 DNA reads TGTGCCAGCAGCCTGGGCGACAGCTCGTTCACAGATACGCAGTATTTT. As protein: CASSLGDSSFTDTQYF.

By frequency in the sample, this clonotype is medium-sized (0.01 to 0.1%). The V and J genes are TRBV27 and TRBJ1-5; D is perhaps TRBD1 (6 bases). This CDR3 contains 15 residues. The V end lost 6 bases, the J end lost 0 bases, and 12 bases lay between the germline ends. The germline CDR1 and CDR2 sequences are MNHEY and SMNVEV (reference sequence). Written as DNA, the CDR3 is TGTGCCAGCAGCCCAACAGGGTTTAGCAATCAGCCCCAGCATTTT. Its translation is CASSPTGFSNQPQHF.

This clonotype was counted at least ten times. The chain combines TRBV14 with TRBJ2-1; either TRBD1 or TRBD2 may fit D (6 bases each). Per the germline V gene, CDR1 is SGHDN and CDR2 is FVKESK. This CDR3 has 13 amino acids. V was shortened by 3 bases and J by 7 bases, with 10 bases between the two germline ends. The CDR3 region is CASSQRGVNEQFF. CDR3 nucleotide sequence: TGTGCCAGCAGCCAGAGGGGGGTGAATGAGCAGTTCTTC.

This clonotype has a handful of counts. V is TRBV6-2 or TRBV6-3 and J is TRBJ2-3, with D perhaps matching TRBD1 or TRBD2 (5 bases each). With 5 bases removed from V and 9 bases from J, the gap between germline ends came to 12 bases. CDR3 length equals 12 residues. In germline, CDR1 is MNHEY, CDR2 SVGEGT. The DNA of the CDR3 is TGTGCCAGCAGTCAAACGGGACCGACGCAGTATTTT. Protein product: CASSQTGPTQYF.

This clonotype was detected ten times or more. This rearrangement joins TRBV6-1 to TRBJ2-3; 8 bases are shared with TRBD2. CDR1 is MNHNS, CDR2 SASEGT, per germline. The junction had 0 bases not matched to a gene; V was cut back by 1 base and J by 3 bases. This CDR3 is built from 14 residues. In DNA, the CDR3 is TGTGCCAGCAGTGAAGGACTAGCGACAGATACGCAGTATTTT. This encodes CASSEGLATDTQYF.

The chain couples TRBV23-1 to TRBJ2-7; possibly TRBD2 for D (7 bases). TRBV23-1 is flagged as an ORF with uncertain function. The CDR3 sequence is 15 residues long. V dropped 6 bases and J dropped 3 bases, with 18 bases sitting between them. The CDR3 DNA sequence: TGCGCCAGCAGGGTCTGGCGGGGGCCCGACTACGAGCAGTACGTC. It is translated as CASRVWRGPDYEQYV.

This clonotype was seen repeatedly, ten times or more. The chain combines TRBV20-1 with TRBJ2-1; 12 bases align to TRBD2. The CDR3 loop spans 14 amino acids. Germline CDR1 DFQATT, CDR2 SNEGSKA (reference sequence). The V and J ends lost 5 bases and 9 bases, in that order; junction bases with no gene match: 8. The CDR3 sequence: CSADASGGASEQFF. The CDR3 DNA sequence: TGCAGTGCTGACGCTAGCGGGGGGGCGTCTGAGCAGTTCTTC.

This clonotype showed up many times. The V call is TRBV10-2, the J call TRBJ2-5; weak D call: TRBD2 (6 bases). The CDR3 covers 15 residues. V was cut by 3 bases and J by 1 base, with 12 bases left in between. The germline gives CDR1 WSHSY, CDR2 SAAADI. CDR3 loop: CASSDIVGGQETQYF. CDR3 in DNA: TGCGCCAGCAGTGACATCGTCGGGGGCCAAGAGACCCAGTACTTC.

There are a few counts of this clonotype. The J gene is TRBJ1-4, the V gene TRBV4-3, with 8 bases that match TRBD1. Germline V gene lookup returns CDR1 LGHNA and CDR2 YSLEER. Trimming cost V 2 bases and J 10 bases; bases outside gene matches: 6. The length of the CDR3 is 14 residues. CDR3 nucleotide sequence: TGCGCCAGCAGCCAATCAGGGGGCCGAGGAAAACTGTTTTTT. Its protein product is CASSQSGGRGKLFF.

The sample holds a few counts of this clonotype. This CDR3 is CASSMNRELAKNIQYF. CDR3 DNA sequence: TGTGCCAGCAGCATGAACAGGGAATTAGCCAAAAACATTCAGTACTTC. The chain has TRBV7-9 and TRBJ2-4, with D perhaps matching TRBD1 (6 bases). With 5 bases removed from V and 0 bases from J, the gap between germline ends came to 14 bases. CDR3 size: 16 residues. The germline V gene has CDR1 SEHNR and CDR2 FQNEAQ (reference sequence).

This clonotype was found a few times. The rearrangement uses TRBV7-8 and TRBJ1-2; TRBD1 matches 7 bases. CDR1 is SGHVS, CDR2 FQNEAQ, per germline. The CDR3 spans 15 residues. The ends lost 1 base at V and 2 bases at J; junction bases unmatched: 4. CDR3 bases: TGTGCCAGCAGCTTAGGGGACAGACAGAACTATGGCTACACCTTC. It specifies CASSLGDRQNYGYTF.

The chain is built from TRBV9 and TRBJ2-1, with D perhaps TRBD1 or TRBD2 (6 bases each). There are 12 residues in the CDR3. Trimming cost V 0 bases and J 11 bases, with 9 bases left between them. Germline V lookup: CDR1 SGDLS, CDR2 YYNGEE. CDR3 nucleotides: TGTGCCAGCAGCGTAGTGCGGGACAAGCAGTTCTTC. Amino acid sequence: CASSVVRDKQFF.

This sequence joins TRBV19 and TRBJ2-7; 9 positions match TRBD1. CDR1 and CDR2 from the germline V gene are LNHDA and SQIVND (reference sequence). CDR3 length: 15 amino acids. V gave up 2 bases and J gave up 3 bases; unmatched junction bases: 5. The CDR3 loop is CASSIPGQGFYEQYF. Here the CDR3 DNA reads TGTGCCAGTAGTATACCGGGACAGGGATTCTACGAGCAGTACTTC.

Turning to this clonotype: Since a much larger clone is just one base distant, this may be a read error. The chain uses TRBV29-1 and TRBJ2-1; D perhaps matches TRBD2 (7 bases). Per germline, CDR1 SQVTM and CDR2 ANQGSEA. V was cut by 2 bases and J by 9 bases, with 23 bases left in between. The CDR3 consists of 16 residues. CDR3 DNA: TGCAGCGTTGAAAAGGCAGGGGAGGGTGAAGAGCTTGAGCAGTTCTTC. It specifies CSVEKAGEGEELEQFF.

This clonotype was seen more than once but under ten times. The chain employs TRBV9 and TRBJ2-1, with 7 bases that match TRBD2. Losses at the gene ends were 5 bases for V and 5 bases for J; bases not matched to a gene: 7. Germline assignment: CDR1 SGDLS and CDR2 YYNGEE. This CDR3 is 14 amino acids long. CDR3 sequence reads: CASSGGGSDNEQFF. CDR3 nucleotide sequence: TGTGCCAGCAGTGGGGGGGGGAGTGACAATGAGCAGTTCTTC. Filled out from reference TRBV9 and TRBJ2-1, the complete variable domain reads DSGVTQTPKHLITATGQRVTLRCSPRSGDLSVYWYQQSLDQGLQFLIQYYNGEERAKGNILERFSAQQFPDLHSELNLSSLELGDSALYFCASSGGGSDNEQFFGPGTRLTVL.

This clonotype occurred many times. J is TRBJ2-3 and V is TRBV7-6, with TRBD2 matching 7 bases. CDR3 length: 16 residues. Germline loops: CDR1 SGHVS, CDR2 FNYEAQ. J gave up 3 bases and V 5 bases, and 11 bases lay outside the gene matches. The CDR3 protein is CASSPTSAGLTDTQYF. The CDR3 nucleotides are TGTGCCAGCAGCCCTACTAGCGCTGGGTTAACAGATACGCAGTATTTT. The full variable domain, its missing parts supplied by reference TRBV7-6 and TRBJ2-3, is GAGVSQSPRYKVTKRGQDVALRCDPISGHVSLYWYRQALGQGPEFLTYFNYEAQQDKSGLPNDRFSAERPEGSISTLTIQRTEQRDSAMYRCASSPTSAGLTDTQYFGPGTRLTVL.

This clonotype appeared a few times. V and J are TRBV20-1 and TRBJ1-1, with TRBD1 as a possible D gene (5 bases). Trimming left V 6 bases short and J 0 bases short, with 14 bases between. The CDR3 has 14 residues. Germline V gene sequence: CDR1 DFQATT, CDR2 SNEGSKA (reference sequence). The CDR3 nucleotides are TGCAGTGCCGAGGGGACGGGGATGAACACTGAAGCTTTCTTT. Protein: CSAEGTGMNTEAFF.

The chain carries TRBV20-1 and TRBJ2-1, with a tentative D call TRBD2 (5 bases). V dropped 6 bases and J dropped 0 bases, with 9 bases sitting between them. Germline values: CDR1 DFQATT, CDR2 SNEGSKA (reference sequence). The CDR3 contains 13 residues. The CDR3 protein is CSAGGNSYNEQFF. In nucleotides, the CDR3 is TGCAGTGCCGGAGGAAACTCCTACAATGAGCAGTTCTTC.

This clonotype has ten or more counts. The chain is built from TRBV4-1 and TRBJ1-1; no definite D call. CDR1 is MGHRA, CDR2 YSYEKL, per germline. The V and J ends lost 0 bases and 2 bases respectively, with 1 base between them. The CDR3 is 12 residues long. CDR3 amino acids: CASSQDNTEAFF. The CDR3 region has the DNA TGCGCCAGCAGCCAAGATAACACTGAAGCTTTCTTT.

This clonotype has a count of ten or more. V usage is TRBV19 and J usage is TRBJ2-7; D might be TRBD1 or TRBD2, each matching 5 bases. Germline V gene sequence: CDR1 LNHDA, CDR2 SQIVND (reference sequence). The CDR3 spans 13 residues. Trimming shortened V by 3 bases and J by 2 bases, and 8 bases separated the two germline ends. CDR3 DNA sequence: TGTGCCAGTAGTATCGGGACGGCCTACGAGCAGTACTTC. It yields the protein CASSIGTAYEQYF.

This clonotype was counted between two and nine times. The chain recombines TRBV6-5 with TRBJ2-1; TRBD1 might be the D (6 bases). V was trimmed by 5 bases and J by 6 bases, leaving 8 bases between them. In germline, CDR1 is MNHEY, CDR2 SVGAGI. The CDR3 sequence is 12 residues long. CDR3 DNA sequence: TGTGCCAGCAGTCTACAGGGCAATGAGCAGTTCTTC. Its protein is CASSLQGNEQFF.

This clonotype has more than one count but fewer than ten. The chain's CDR3 is CALLEGGTEAFF. For the CDR3, the DNA is TGTGCCTTACTTGAGGGGGGCACTGAAGCTTTCTTT. The chain carries TRBV7-9 and TRBJ1-1, with a tentative D call TRBD1 (6 bases). Germline V lookup: CDR1 SEHNR, CDR2 FQNEAQ (reference sequence). The CDR3 covers 12 residues. V was cut by 11 bases and J by 4 bases, with 14 bases left in between. The full variable domain, in which reference TRBV7-9 and TRBJ1-1 provide the parts outside the CDR3, is DTGVSQNPRHKITKRGQNVTFRCDPISEHNRLYWYRQTLGQGPEFLTYFQNEAQLEKSRLLSDRFSAERPKGSFSTLEIQRTEQGDSAMYLCALLEGGTEAFFGQGTRLTVV.

This clonotype was recorded many times. The DNA of the CDR3 is TGTGCCAGCAGCCATATTTGGGCTAGCGGGGGAATTTACAATGAGCAGTTCTTC. It is translated as CASSHIWASGGIYNEQFF. The rearrangement joins TRBV14 to TRBJ2-1; 10 bases match TRBD2. With 3 bases clipped from V and 4 bases from J, the junction kept 12 bases outside the gene matches. Germline values: CDR1 SGHDN, CDR2 FVKESK. The CDR3 is made up of 18 amino acids.

This clonotype was detected ten times or more. The chain is built from TRBV20-1 and TRBJ2-1; D is ambiguous. Between the trimmed V and J ends, which lost 5 bases and 1 base, there was a span of 9 bases. The CDR3 is 13 residues long. CDR1 DFQATT and CDR2 SNEGSKA come from the germline V gene (reference sequence). The CDR3 nucleotides are TGCAGTGCTGGGTTTGGGTCCTACAATGAGCAGTTCTTC. The encoded protein is CSAGFGSYNEQFF.

There are many counts of this clonotype. The genes are TRBV5-1 and TRBJ2-1; 13 bases are a match to TRBD2. CDR1 SGHRS and CDR2 YFSETQ come from the germline V gene. The CDR3 consists of 17 residues. V lost 3 bases and J lost 6; bases outside the gene matches: 9. The CDR3 DNA sequence: TGCGCCAGCAGCTCCGGGACTAGCGGGGACGAATTCAATGAGCAGTTCTTC. Translation gives CASSSGTSGDEFNEQFF.